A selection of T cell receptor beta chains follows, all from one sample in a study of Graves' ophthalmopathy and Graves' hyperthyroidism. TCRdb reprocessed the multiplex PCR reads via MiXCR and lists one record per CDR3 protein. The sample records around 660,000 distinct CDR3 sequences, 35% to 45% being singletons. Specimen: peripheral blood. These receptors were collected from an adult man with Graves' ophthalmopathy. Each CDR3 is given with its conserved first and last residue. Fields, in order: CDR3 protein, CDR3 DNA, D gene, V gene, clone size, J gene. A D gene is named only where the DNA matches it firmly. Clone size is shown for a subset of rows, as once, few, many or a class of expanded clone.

CASSDERETNEKLFF,TGTGCCAGCAGTGATGAGCGGGAGACTAATGAAAAACTGTTTTTT,-,TRBV25-1,-,TRBJ1-4
CASSLSGTGLSDNSPLHF,TGTGCCAGCAGCTTATCGGGGACAGGGCTCAGCGATAATTCACCCCTCCACTTT,TRBD1,TRBV7-2,-,TRBJ1-6
CATSRGGSNEKLFF,TGTGCCACCAGCAGAGGAGGATCTAATGAAAAACTGTTTTTT,-,TRBV15,many,TRBJ1-4
CATRQGPDNEKLFF,TGTGCCACCCGACAGGGGCCGGATAATGAAAAACTGTTTTTT,TRBD1,TRBV19,many,TRBJ1-4
CASSYDGTSGSLSGELFF,TGTGCCAGCAGTTACGATGGGACTAGCGGGAGCTTATCCGGGGAGCTGTTTTTT,TRBD2,TRBV6-6,few,TRBJ2-2
CASSEMDRNTDTQYF,TGTGCCAGCAGTGAAATGGACAGGAACACAGATACGCAGTATTTT,TRBD1,TRBV2,-,TRBJ2-3
CASRRDRTSTEAFF,TGTGCCAGCAGGCGGGACAGGACGAGCACTGAAGCTTTCTTT,TRBD1,TRBV2,many,TRBJ1-1
CASTPAQSNQPQHF,TGTGCCAGCACTCCGGCTCAGAGCAATCAGCCCCAGCATTTT,-,TRBV6-1,-,TRBJ1-5
CASSLARAIQETQYF,TGTGCCAGCAGCTTAGCGCGGGCTATCCAAGAGACCCAGTACTTC,-,TRBV7-2,many,TRBJ2-5
CSASDRVDTEAFF,TGCAGCGCCTCGGACAGGGTTGACACTGAAGCTTTCTTT,TRBD1,TRBV29-1,many,TRBJ1-1
CASSPPKTGRSYEHYF,TGTGCCAGCTCACCTCCTAAGACAGGGCGTTCCTACGAGCATTACTTC,TRBD1,TRBV18,-,TRBJ2-7
CATSDRGRNQPQHF,TGTGCCACGTCGGACAGGGGGCGGAATCAGCCCCAGCATTTT,TRBD1,TRBV24-1,many,TRBJ1-5
CATSRDGGSQGGYTF,TGTGCCACCAGCAGAGATGGGGGATCACAGGGGGGCTACACCTTC,TRBD1,TRBV15,many,TRBJ1-2
CSAAGANTGELFF,TGCAGTGCCGCGGGCGCGAACACCGGGGAGCTGTTTTTT,-,TRBV20-1,-,TRBJ2-2
CASSRGPTKWAELFF,TGTGCCAGTAGTAGAGGACCCACCAAATGGGCGGAGCTGTTTTTT,-,TRBV19,-,TRBJ2-2
CSAPKLTSGSLNYEQYF,TGCAGTGCTCCTAAATTGACTAGCGGGAGCCTTAACTACGAGCAGTACTTC,TRBD2,TRBV20-1,-,TRBJ2-7
CASSPAWGAGEKLFF,TGTGCCAGCAGTCCAGCGTGGGGGGCAGGGGAAAAACTGTTTTTT,-,TRBV12-3/TRBV12-4,-,TRBJ1-4
CASRNPSGGNQPQHF,TGTGCCAGCAGAAATCCTAGCGGGGGCAATCAGCCCCAGCATTTT,-,TRBV10-3,-,TRBJ1-5
CASSPGTSGALGSGNTIYF,TGTGCCAGCAGCCCTGGGACCAGTGGGGCCCTTGGGTCTGGAAACACCATATATTTT,-,TRBV7-6,few,TRBJ1-3
CASGLGPYEQYF,TGTGCTAGTGGTTTGGGCCCCTACGAGCAGTACTTC,-,TRBV12-5,few,TRBJ2-7
CSAPSPDGVQRTQYF,TGCAGTGCCCCCAGCCCGGACGGAGTACAGAGGACCCAGTACTTC,-,TRBV20-1,many,TRBJ2-5
CASSARTGHTGELFF,TGTGCCAGCAGCGCCCGGACAGGGCACACCGGGGAGCTGTTTTTT,TRBD1,TRBV9,many,TRBJ2-2
CASTRTGSNYGYTF,TGTGCCAGCACCAGGACAGGGTCTAACTATGGCTACACCTTC,TRBD1,TRBV7-2,-,TRBJ1-2
CASSQGTGHNGYTF,TGTGCCAGCAGCCAGGGGACAGGGCATAATGGCTACACCTTC,TRBD1,TRBV3-1,few,TRBJ1-2
CASSLAVAAGGETQYF,TGTGCCAGCAGCTTAGCGGTGGCGGCGGGGGGGGAGACCCAGTACTTC,TRBD2,TRBV7-9,many,TRBJ2-5
CATSRTGVEDEAFF,TGCGCCACCAGCAGGACAGGGGTGGAGGATGAAGCTTTCTTT,TRBD1,TRBV5-1,-,TRBJ1-1
CASSMTGDKQPQHF,TGTGCCAGCAGTATGACAGGGGATAAACAGCCCCAGCATTTT,TRBD1,TRBV7-9,many,TRBJ1-5
CASSPGQERNEKLFF,TGTGCCAGCTCACCAGGACAGGAGAGAAATGAAAAACTGTTTTTT,TRBD1,TRBV18,few,TRBJ1-4
CASRDGLPMGEQYF,TGTGCCAGCAGGGACGGGCTACCCATGGGGGAGCAGTACTTC,-,TRBV10-3,-,TRBJ2-7
CAWNRGGTGELFF,TGTGCCTGGAACCGGGGGGGTACCGGGGAGCTGTTTTTT,TRBD2,TRBV7-3,-,TRBJ2-2